A single sample is the source of the 25 T cell receptor beta chains below, sequenced in a study of tumor-infiltrating lymphocytes in primary liver carcinoma. Unsorted whole blood yielded the blood RNA, and germline DNA was also extracted. A primer in the constant region served to generate TCR beta cDNA from around 500 ng of total RNA. For TCR beta, libraries were produced by three nested multiplex PCR rounds using slightly modified ARM-PCR. Running roughly 10 cycles apiece, the first two PCR rounds relied on TRBV1-TRBV30 forward primers together with a C-beta reverse primer. TCRdb recomputed calls from the multiplex PCR reads with MiXCR, one row per CDR3 protein. This sample carries about 200,000 distinct CDR3 sequences, 65% of them seen once, and the ten largest clones take approximately 6.5%. Sequencing was carried out using peripheral blood. The source of these receptors is a woman in her sixties or seventies with primary liver carcinoma and hepatitis B virus infection.

Worth noting for this clonotype: A much larger clone lies a single base off, so this may be a read error. The chain carries TRBV5-4 and TRBJ1-1; D unresolved. This CDR3 has 14 residues. The germline gives CDR1 SGHNT, CDR2 YYREEE (reference sequence). CDR3 region: CAGSLLNLDAEAFF. For the CDR3, the DNA is TGTGCCGGCAGCTTGCTAAACTTGGACGCTGAAGCTTTCTTT.

This clonotype was detected many times. This chain uses TRBV9 with TRBJ1-2, with 8 bases aligning to TRBD1. Trimming removed 3 bases from V and 4 bases from J; junction bases left unmatched: 8. This CDR3 is built from 15 residues. The germline V gene has CDR1 SGDLS and CDR2 YYNGEE. The CDR3 DNA is TGTGCCAGCAGCGCGGACAGGGTCTCCGCCTATGGCTACACCTTC. Translating gives CASSADRVSAYGYTF. The whole variable domain, filled in from reference TRBV9 and TRBJ1-2, reads DSGVTQTPKHLITATGQRVTLRCSPRSGDLSVYWYQQSLDQGLQFLIQYYNGEERAKGNILERFSAQQFPDLHSELNLSSLELGDSALYFCASSADRVSAYGYTFGSGTRLTVV.

V is TRBV5-1 and J is TRBJ2-1; no clear D gene. Trimming left V 4 bases short and J 3 bases short, with 11 bases between. There are 14 residues in the CDR3. CDR1 SGHRS and CDR2 YFSETQ come from the germline V gene. The CDR3 here is CASSADVCYNEQFF. The CDR3 coding sequence is TGCGCCAGCAGCGCCGACGTTTGCTACAATGAGCAGTTCTTC.

Remarks on this clonotype: The junction departs from germline at one end; a sequencing error may be responsible. The chain couples TRBV11-2 to TRBJ1-2, with 8 bases aligning to TRBD1. Germline CDR1 reads SGHAT; CDR2 reads FQNNGV. CDR3 length: 19 amino acids. CDR3 nucleotides: TGTGGCAGCAGCTTAGTCCCCCGCGGGACAGGAAAGGACAACTATGGCTATACCTTC. It codes for CGSSLVPRGTGKDNYGYTF.

Points on this clonotype: Since a much larger clone is just one base distant, this may be a read error. This rearrangement joins TRBV12-3 or TRBV12-4 to TRBJ2-3; 7 bases map to TRBD2. This CDR3 is built from 18 residues. Trimming at V came to 5 bases and at J to 2 bases, leaving 16 bases not matched to a gene. The CDR3 region has the DNA TGTGCCAGCAGTCACGAGATAGGATTAGCGGGCGACACAGATACGCAGTATTTT. Translation: CASSHEIGLAGDTDTQYF.

This clonotype was detected many times. The chain couples TRBV7-9 to TRBJ2-4; 7 bases line up with TRBD2. This CDR3 is 17 amino acids long. Germline lookup yields CDR1 SEHNR and CDR2 FQNEAQ (reference sequence). The ends lost 5 bases at V and 6 bases at J; junction bases unmatched: 16. CDR3 sequence: CASSTTTSAGKGNIQYF. The DNA of the CDR3 is TGTGCCAGCAGCACCACTACCTCAGCGGGGAAGGGAAACATTCAGTACTTC.

Remarks on this clonotype: A much larger clone is a single base away; this may be a read error. CDR3 nucleotides: TGTGCCAGCAGCCAAGATACAGGGGGCGTCTATGACTACACCTTC. Its translation: CASSQDTGGVYDYTF. V and J are TRBV14 and TRBJ1-2; TRBD1 matches 9 bases. The CDR3 loop spans 15 amino acids. Germline-derived CDR1 and CDR2 are SGHDN and FVKESK.

This clonotype occurred a few times. The rearrangement uses TRBV28 and TRBJ2-4, with D possibly being TRBD1 (6 bases). Trimming removed 9 bases from V and 1 base from J, with 16 bases in between. CDR1 and CDR2 from the germline V gene are MDHEN and SYDVKM. The CDR3 totals 15 residues. The CDR3 DNA sequence: TGTGCCAGTGTACCACAGGGAATCGCCAAAAACATTCAGTACTTC. Translation: CASVPQGIAKNIQYF.

The chain couples TRBV6-4 to TRBJ2-2, with D tentatively TRBD1 or TRBD2 (5 bases each). This CDR3 region has 18 residues. Germline CDR1 is MRHNA and CDR2 is SNTAGT. V shed 6 bases and J shed 1 base, with 21 bases lying between them. CDR3 DNA sequence: TGTGCCAGCAGACGGGACGGCACTACTTCACTGAACACCGGGGAGCTGTTTTTT. Translated: CASRRDGTTSLNTGELFF.

A word on this clonotype: Germline is not matched at one junction end, which may reflect a read error. The chain carries TRBV11-2 and TRBJ2-2, with D possibly being TRBD2 (6 bases). CDR3 length: 14 residues. Germline lookup yields CDR1 SGHAT and CDR2 FQNNGV. The CDR3 region has the DNA TGTGCCAGCAGCACGGGACCTACAGGCGGGGAGCTATTTTTT. It encodes CASSTGPTGGELFF.

On this clonotype itself: This clone may be a read error of a much larger clone one base away. The V and J genes are TRBV10-1 and TRBJ1-2, with D maybe TRBD1 (6 bases). Germline CDR1 and CDR2: WNHNN and SYGVQD (reference sequence). The CDR3 sequence is 12 residues long. As DNA, the CDR3 is TGCACCAGCAGTGAGAGTGACAGGTCGCCCACCTTC. Translation: CTSSESDRSPTF.

In the case of this clonotype: One junction end does not reproduce the germline sequence, and a read error may be involved. J is TRBJ1-1 and V is TRBV5-1; D not certain. Germline loops: CDR1 SGHRS, CDR2 YFSETQ. The CDR3 is 12 residues long. The DNA of the CDR3 is TGCGCCAGCGGCTTCGGGGACACTGAAGCTTTCTTT. Residues: CASGFGDTEAFF.

Remarks on this clonotype: The junction differs from germline at one of its ends, possibly a read error. The V call is TRBV11-1, the J call TRBJ2-1; D unresolved. The germline V gene encodes CDR1 SGHAT and CDR2 FQDESV (reference sequence). This CDR3 spans 14 amino acids. CDR3 nucleotides: TGTTCCAGCAGCCCCGGGCAGTCCTGCAATGAGCAGTTCTTC. It yields the protein CSSSPGQSCNEQFF.

The gene calls are TRBV28 and TRBJ1-5, with TRBD1 matching 7 bases. The CDR3 has 15 residues. Trimming removed 7 bases from V and 2 bases from J; junction bases left unmatched: 8. Germline CDR1 and CDR2: MDHEN and SYDVKM. This CDR3 reads CASTDRERGNQPQHF. In DNA, the CDR3 is TGTGCCAGCACTGACAGGGAGAGGGGCAATCAGCCCCAGCATTTT.

For this clonotype: A much larger clone differs from this one at a single base, so this may be a read error. J is TRBJ2-7 and V is TRBV4-1; possibly TRBD2 for D (6 bases). The germline CDR1 and CDR2 sequences are MGHRA and YSYEKL. The CDR3 contains 16 residues. The CDR3 DNA reads TGCGCCAGCAGCCCCGGAGCGGTAGCGGAACTCTACGACCAGTACTTC. Protein: CASSPGAVAELYDQYF.

The V call is TRBV12-5, the J call TRBJ2-7; 7 bases map to TRBD2. The V gene's germline CDR1 is LGHNT and CDR2 FRNRAP. V shed 2 bases, J shed 2 bases, and the junction held 9 bases outside the gene matches. The CDR3 spans 16 residues. The CDR3 DNA reads as TGTGCTAGTGGTTTGCTTGCAGCGGGACGCCCCTACGAGCAGTACTTC. Translation: CASGLLAAGRPYEQYF.

Comment on this clonotype: An end of the junction does not agree with germline; a read error may underlie this. The CDR3 loop is CASSLDRNSYDQYF. In DNA form, the CDR3 reads TGTGCCAGCAGCTTAGATCGTAATTCCTACGATCAGTACTTC. This rearrangement joins TRBV11-3 to TRBJ2-7; D unresolved. Germline-derived CDR1 and CDR2 are SGHNT and YENEEA. The CDR3 loop spans 14 amino acids.

This chain uses TRBV28 with TRBJ1-5, with D possibly TRBD1 on 6 matching bases. Trimming left V 5 bases short and J 2 bases short, with 22 bases between. The CDR3 consists of 18 residues. Looked up from germline, CDR1 is MDHEN and CDR2 is SYDVKM. CDR3 coding DNA: TGTGCCAGCAGTATACGTGTTCAGGGGTCTACGGGCAATCAGCCCCAGCATTTT. It translates to CASSIRVQGSTGNQPQHF. The variable domain in full, with the rest retrieved from reference TRBV28 and TRBJ1-5, is DVKVTQSSRYLVKRTGEKVFLECVQDMDHENMFWYRQDPGLGLRLIYFSYDVKMKEKGDIPEGYSVSREKKERFSLILESASTNQTSMYLCASSIRVQGSTGNQPQHFGDGTRLSIL.

This clonotype was seen repeatedly, ten times or more. This chain joins TRBV11-2 and TRBJ2-3; D possibly matches TRBD1 or TRBD2 (6 bases each). The V end lost 5 bases, the J end lost 7 bases, and 16 bases lay between the germline ends. The CDR3 sequence is 14 residues long. CDR1 is SGHAT and CDR2 is FQNNGV in the germline V gene. The CDR3 is CASSQGSRGYTQYF. In DNA form, the CDR3 reads TGTGCCAGCAGCCAGGGGTCTCGGGGGTATACGCAGTATTTT.

V is TRBV11-1 and J is TRBJ2-3; D might be TRBD1 (6 bases). The CDR3 covers 16 residues. V lost 4 bases, J lost 5 bases, and 19 bases lay in between. Germline V gene sequence: CDR1 SGHAT, CDR2 FQDESV (reference sequence). The CDR3 DNA reads TGTGCCAGCAGCTGGGGGCCGGGCCCCAGAGTAGATACGCAGTATTTT. It is translated as CASSWGPGPRVDTQYF.

The table lists this clonotype with a few counts. This chain connects TRBV28 to TRBJ1-6; possible D gene TRBD1, 5 bases. The CDR3 contains 14 residues. Germline V gene lookup returns CDR1 MDHEN and CDR2 SYDVKM. Trimming shortened V by 2 bases and J by 7 bases, and 9 bases separated the two germline ends. The CDR3 bases are TGTGCCAGCAGTTTACAGGGAGGGAATTCACCCCTCCACTTT. As protein: CASSLQGGNSPLHF.

The table lists this clonotype with a few counts. V gene TRBV5-1 combines with J gene TRBJ2-1, with 7 bases matching TRBD2. This CDR3 spans 15 amino acids. Germline V CDR1 and CDR2: SGHRS, YFSETQ. V gave up 5 bases and J gave up 0 bases; unmatched junction bases: 5. The DNA for the CDR3 is TGCGCCAGCAGTCATAGCGGGTTCTCCTACAATGAGCAGTTCTTC. Its protein product is CASSHSGFSYNEQFF.

The chain combines TRBV28 with TRBJ2-7; D possibly matches TRBD1 or TRBD2 (7 bases each). The CDR3 sequence is 16 residues long. Trimming cost V 8 bases and J 2 bases, with 22 bases left between them. Looked up from germline, CDR1 is MDHEN and CDR2 is SYDVKM. CDR3 nucleotide sequence: TGTGCCAGCGGAGCGGGTTGGGGAGGGGGCCCCTACGAGCAGTACTTC. It is translated as CASGAGWGGGPYEQYF.

This clonotype was found once. The chain joins TRBV12-3 or TRBV12-4 to TRBJ2-1, with D perhaps TRBD2 (5 bases). The CDR3 spans 16 residues. V was trimmed by 1 base and J by 8 bases, leaving 18 bases between them. Written as DNA, the CDR3 is TGTGCCAGCAGTTTAGATAGCCTAGCCGTGACCCATGAGCAGTTCTTC. It specifies CASSLDSLAVTHEQFF.

Concerning this clonotype: Since a much larger clone is just one base distant, this may be a read error. CDR3 in amino acids: CSVTRTSGLETQYF. Here the CDR3 DNA reads TGCAGCGTTACTAGGACTAGCGGGTTGGAGACCCAGTACTTC. The chain carries TRBV29-1 and TRBJ2-5, with TRBD2 identical over 11 bases. CDR1 is SQVTM, CDR2 ANQGSEA, per germline. Trimming removed 5 bases from V and 5 bases from J; junction bases left unmatched: 7. The CDR3 length is 14 residues.